The clone carrying this TCR beta chain was seen a few times. Between the trimmed V and J ends, which lost 1 base and 7 bases, there was a span of 13 bases. The CDR3 sequence is 14 residues long. Germline V gene data show CDR1 as SEHNR and CDR2 as FQNEAQ (reference sequence). This sample is part of a study of blood T cell repertoires in COVID-19. Study at large: Some COVID-19 samples were acute and others convalescent; all came from the United States, Italy and Spain.

Those enrolled, adults aged 18 to 89 years, came from about two dozen US areas. Cohort assignment relied on participant-reported clinical history. How the authors handled the data: Estimation of nucleated cell counts relied on the amplification of reference gene primers. Data came from immunoSEQ multiplex PCR; TCRdb stores just in-frame clones and leaves some out. V, J and clone size were drawn from that table, and D and trimming were deduced from the DNA. This sample has under 300,000 clones; around 89% occur once, and the top ten carry about 2.3%. Sample: PBMCs or T cells enriched from blood (not recorded which). The source is a woman aged 35 to 49 with acute COVID-19. This sequence joins TRBV7-9 and TRBJ1-2, with no clear D. The CDR3 is CASSLDGQRVGYTF. CDR3 nucleotide sequence: TGTGCCAGCAGCTTAGACGGCCAACGGGTTGGCTACACCTTC.